A single sample gave rise to the 24 T cell receptor beta chains below, sequenced in a study of T-cell reconstitution after alpha-beta-depleted transplantation in children. During its preparation, the TCRbeta library received unique molecular identifiers. TCRdb redid the calling of the PCR reads with MiXCR, one entry per CDR3 protein. The sample lists some 550,000 distinct CDR3 sequences; under 25% were seen once. The sample was PBMCs, mostly from graft donor cells, taken 360 days after TCRalphabeta/CD19-depleted stem cell transplant. The receptor source for this set is a boy younger than two who had a stem cell transplant for acute myeloid leukemia, so the T cells may come from the graft donor.

This clonotype was detected ten times or more. CDR3 nucleotides: TGTGCCAGCAGCCAGGCAGGACTAGCGGATTTTAGCTCCTACAATGAGCAGTTCTTC. As protein: CASSQAGLADFSSYNEQFF. This rearrangement joins TRBV4-2 to TRBJ2-1, with 10 bases aligning to TRBD2. Looked up from germline, CDR1 is LGHNA and CDR2 is YNFKEQ. V was pared by 3 bases and J by 0 bases, with 11 bases of the junction left unmatched. This CDR3 contains 19 residues.

This clonotype occurred a few times. The rearrangement links TRBV29-1 to TRBJ2-3; 8 positions match TRBD1. Germline V lookup: CDR1 SQVTM, CDR2 ANQGSEA. Unmatched junction bases numbered 9, after V lost 7 bases and J lost 9 bases. The CDR3 is made up of 12 amino acids. The CDR3 reads CSAPDRGITQYF. The CDR3 nucleotides read TGCAGCGCTCCCGACAGGGGAATAACGCAGTATTTT.

A few counts support this clonotype. The V and J genes are TRBV12-3 or TRBV12-4 and TRBJ2-3, with TRBD1 identical over 8 bases. The CDR3 is made up of 15 amino acids. V dropped 8 bases and J dropped 6; count of bases not matched to a gene: 13. The CDR3 DNA reads TGTGCCAGCCAGCCCCAGGGGGCATTCCGGGATACGCAGTATTTT. This encodes CASQPQGAFRDTQYF.

A few counts support this clonotype. The chain carries TRBV20-1 and TRBJ2-3, with TRBD1 matching 7 bases. The germline V gene encodes CDR1 DFQATT and CDR2 SNEGSKA (reference sequence). The J segment lost 5 bases and the V segment lost 5 bases, leaving 7 bases of the junction unmatched. The CDR3 sequence is 13 residues long. CDR3 DNA: TGCAGTGCTTACCGAGGGGGCAGAGATACGCAGTATTTT. It specifies CSAYRGGRDTQYF.

This clonotype was counted between two and nine times. This chain connects TRBV27 to TRBJ2-7, with D perhaps TRBD1 (6 bases). The CDR3 extends over 16 amino acids. Looked up from germline, CDR1 is MNHEY and CDR2 is SMNVEV (reference sequence). The ends were cut back, 5 bases at V and 4 bases at J, with 21 bases in the middle. The CDR3 sequence: CASSPDGMGARYEQYV. The CDR3 DNA sequence: TGTGCCAGCAGTCCGGATGGTATGGGGGCGCGTTACGAGCAGTACGTC.

This clonotype was seen a handful of times. The chain couples TRBV11-3 to TRBJ2-1; D is uncertain. The CDR3 contains 11 residues. Trimming cost V 1 base and J 9 bases, with 4 bases left between them. Germline V CDR1 and CDR2: SGHNT, YENEEA. CDR3 amino acids: CASSLAIEQFF. The CDR3 bases are TGTGCCAGCAGCTTAGCAATTGAGCAGTTCTTC.

This clonotype occurred a few times. The rearrangement uses TRBV7-2 and TRBJ2-1, with 8 bases matching TRBD2. Germline trimming cut 3 bases from V and 7 bases from J; bases unmatched to any gene: 8. The CDR3 has 15 amino acids. CDR1 and CDR2 from the germline V gene are SGHTA and FQGNSA. The CDR3 DNA is TGTGCCAGCAGCTTCACGGGGGGGCCTATGAATGAGCAGTTCTTC. Protein: CASSFTGGPMNEQFF.

The chain combines TRBV20-1 with TRBJ2-7; D is unclear. The CDR3 has 14 amino acids. The germline V and J ends were trimmed by 4 bases and 3 bases, with 16 bases remaining between them. Germline loops: CDR1 DFQATT, CDR2 SNEGSKA (reference sequence). The CDR3 nucleotides read TGCAGTGCTACAGACTCAATCGCAGACTACGAGCAGTACGTC. The encoded protein is CSATDSIADYEQYV.

This clonotype was seen a few times. The chain joins TRBV7-2 to TRBJ2-3, with D uncertain. The ends were cut back, 1 base at V and 5 bases at J, with 13 bases in the middle. The CDR3 runs to 15 residues. Germline V gene data show CDR1 as SGHTA and CDR2 as FQGNSA. CDR3 protein: CASSLGARKGDTQYF. The DNA of the CDR3 is TGTGCCAGCAGCTTAGGGGCGCGGAAAGGAGATACGCAGTATTTT.

This clonotype was seen once. The chain couples TRBV7-2 to TRBJ2-5, with D perhaps TRBD1 or TRBD2 (5 bases each). Germline V CDR1 and CDR2: SGHTA, FQGNSA. The CDR3 totals 16 residues. Trimming removed 4 bases from V and 2 bases from J, with 17 bases in between. CDR3 residues: CASSWGRGRGQETQYF. The CDR3 bases are TGTGCCAGCAGCTGGGGCCGGGGTCGGGGACAAGAGACCCAGTACTTC.

The V and J genes are TRBV20-1 and TRBJ1-2, with D tentatively TRBD1 (5 bases). Trimming removed 5 bases from V and 2 bases from J, with 12 bases in between. The CDR3 totals 13 residues. Per germline, CDR1 DFQATT and CDR2 SNEGSKA (reference sequence). CDR3 residues: CSAWGRENYGYTF. The CDR3 nucleotides read TGCAGTGCTTGGGGACGGGAAAACTATGGCTACACCTTC.

The table lists this clonotype with a count of one. A much larger clone sits a single nucleotide away, making a read error possible. No conserved phenylalanine or tryptophan is present at the end of the CDR3, so a read error is the likely explanation. The chain links TRBV20-1 to TRBJ1-1; D gene ambiguous. V lost 0 bases, J lost 5 bases, and 10 bases lay in between. The CDR3 has 13 amino acids. Germline values: CDR1 DFQATT, CDR2 SNEGSKA (reference sequence). CDR3 residues: CSARDTRGTEAFS. The CDR3 DNA reads as TGCAGTGCTAGAGATACCAGAGGTACTGAAGCTTTCTCT.

There are many counts of this clonotype. The chain couples TRBV10-1 to TRBJ2-2, with 7 bases identical to TRBD1. Germline V gene lookup returns CDR1 WNHNN and CDR2 SYGVQD (reference sequence). The CDR3 spans 13 residues. With V trimmed by 7 bases and J by 6 bases, 5 bases remained unmatched. CDR3 residues: CASTNRGAGELFF. The CDR3, as DNA: TGCGCCAGCACCAACAGGGGAGCCGGGGAGCTGTTTTTT.

This clonotype showed up just once. The V and J genes are TRBV7-3 and TRBJ2-2; tentative D call: TRBD1 (6 bases). The CDR3 runs 15 residues. V shed 3 bases and J shed 7 bases, with 15 bases lying between them. Looked up from germline, CDR1 is SGHTA and CDR2 is FQGTGA. The CDR3 spells CASSLGAPVNGELFF. CDR3 bases: TGTGCCAGCAGCTTGGGGGCCCCCGTTAACGGGGAGCTGTTTTTT.

Comment on this clonotype: At one end, the junction sequence differs from germline, possibly due to a read error. The V and J genes are TRBV7-9 and TRBJ2-1, with D hard to call. The CDR3 has 11 residues. CDR1 is SEHNR and CDR2 is FQNEAQ in the germline V gene (reference sequence). CDR3 in amino acids: CASSQTYEQFF. CDR3 DNA: TGTGCCAGCAGCCAGACATACGAGCAGTTCTTT. The full variable domain, with the rest looked up from reference TRBV7-9 and TRBJ2-1, is DTGVSQNPRHKITKRGQNVTFRCDPISEHNRLYWYRQTLGQGPEFLTYFQNEAQLEKSRLLSDRFSAERPKGSFSTLEIQRTEQGDSAMYLCASSQTYEQFFGPGTRLTVL.

The chain uses TRBV6-5 and TRBJ2-5, with 12 bases matching TRBD2. The CDR3 loop spans 15 amino acids. The trim removed 2 bases at V and 5 bases at J, leaving 3 bases unmatched. Germline V gives CDR1 MNHEY, CDR2 SVGAGI. This CDR3 reads CASSYRTSGAETQYF. The CDR3 DNA follows: TGTGCCAGCAGTTACCGGACTAGCGGGGCGGAGACCCAGTACTTC.

This clonotype was recorded at least ten times. The chain has TRBV11-2 and TRBJ2-2; D is unresolved. The V gene's germline CDR1 is SGHAT and CDR2 FQNNGV. Trimming shortened V by 5 bases and J by 1 base, and 8 bases separated the two germline ends. The CDR3 loop spans 14 amino acids. The CDR3 is CASSPSQNTGELFF. In DNA, the CDR3 is TGTGCCAGCAGCCCCAGCCAGAACACCGGGGAGCTGTTTTTT.

J is TRBJ2-7 and V is TRBV12-3 or TRBV12-4; perhaps TRBD1 as D (5 bases). The CDR3 is 14 residues long. Between the trimmed V and J ends, which lost 5 bases and 2 bases, there was a span of 13 bases. The CDR3 DNA follows: TGTGCCAGCAGTCCCCACAGGTCTCCCTACGAGCAGTACTTC. It yields the protein CASSPHRSPYEQYF.

CDR3 in amino acids: CASSPPGDNPDTQYF. CDR3 coding DNA: TGTGCCAGCTCACCACCAGGGGACAACCCAGATACGCAGTATTTT. The chain employs TRBV18 and TRBJ2-3, with D possibly TRBD1 on 6 matching bases. Trimming removed 0 bases at V and 4 bases at J, with 11 bases between. This CDR3 has 15 amino acids. In germline, CDR1 is KGHSH, CDR2 LQKENI. The variable domain in full, completed from reference TRBV18 and TRBJ2-3, reads NAGVMQNPRHLVRRRGQEARLRCSPMKGHSHVYWYRQLPEEGLKFMVYLQKENIIDESGMPKERFSAEFPKEGPSILRIQQVVRGDSAAYFCASSPPGDNPDTQYFGPGTRLTVL.

This clonotype was seen many times. V gene TRBV9 combines with J gene TRBJ1-1, with D tentatively TRBD1 (5 bases). With 0 bases removed from V and 11 bases from J, the gap between germline ends came to 20 bases. The CDR3 has 15 residues. Germline CDR1 SGDLS, CDR2 YYNGEE. The CDR3 bases are TGTGCCAGCAGCGTAGGAGGTGGTGGGGCGGGCTACGCTTTCTTT. Translating gives CASSVGGGGAGYAFF.

In its sample, this clonotype was seen a few times. The rearrangement links TRBV28 to TRBJ2-7; TRBD1 matches 9 bases. The V segment lost 6 bases and the J segment 3 bases; nucleotides outside the gene matches: 6. The CDR3 is made up of 14 amino acids. Germline CDR1 and CDR2: MDHEN and SYDVKM. The CDR3 loop reads CASSPTGGIYEQYV. The CDR3 bases are TGTGCCAGCAGCCCTACAGGGGGCATCTACGAGCAGTACGTC.

In its sample, this clonotype was seen once. This chain joins TRBV6-1 and TRBJ1-1; the D is unclear. V was cut by 8 bases and J by 3 bases, with 28 bases left in between. CDR1 is MNHNS and CDR2 is SASEGT in the germline V gene. This CDR3 spans 18 amino acids. The CDR3 spells CASRKTIGSPKEDTEAFF. CDR3 bases: TGTGCCAGCCGAAAGACGATCGGGTCCCCTAAAGAGGACACTGAAGCTTTCTTT.

This clonotype appeared many times. This chain joins TRBV7-6 and TRBJ1-5; D is ambiguous. The CDR3 extends over 17 amino acids. Germline V CDR1 and CDR2: SGHVS, FNYEAQ. Trimming shortened V by 6 bases and J by 1 base, and 19 bases separated the two germline ends. The CDR3 spells CASSPGLGRRSNQPQHF. CDR3 bases: TGTGCCAGCAGTCCCGGCCTGGGTAGGAGAAGCAATCAGCCCCAGCATTTT.

This clonotype occurred a few times. This chain links TRBV6-5 with TRBJ2-1, with 15 bases aligning to TRBD2. Germline V gene sequence: CDR1 MNHEY, CDR2 SVGAGI. V shed 2 bases and J 0 bases; nucleotides not matched to a gene: 5. CDR3 size: 19 residues. The CDR3 DNA is TGTGCCAGCAGTTACCTGGGACTAGCGGGGGGTCCCTCCTACAATGAGCAGTTCTTC. It specifies CASSYLGLAGGPSYNEQFF.